The rows below give T cell receptor beta chains drawn from one sample of a study of shared clonotypes between healthy human individuals. Only in-frame clones appear in the TCRdb table, and some are missing; sequencing was by immunoSEQ multiplex PCR. The table shows some 2,500,000 clones, with 80% to 95% occurring only once. Material for sequencing was naive CD4+ T cells from PBMCs. Source of these receptors: a man aged 18-30 years in good health. Some clones in this sample may be carry-over from other donors' samples. Both conserved end residues are part of each CDR3. The D gene is left open where the match is weak.

D gene: TRBD2; V gene: TRBV5-1; J gene: TRBJ2-1; CDR3 length: 14; CDR3 protein: CASSSPSGIDEQFF
D gene: TRBD1; V gene: TRBV11-2; J gene: TRBJ1-5; CDR3 length: 15; CDR3 protein: CASSRTGESNQPQHF
D gene: -; V gene: TRBV9; J gene: TRBJ2-1; CDR3 length: 13; CDR3 protein: CASSATFYNEQFF
D gene: TRBD2; V gene: TRBV4-1; J gene: TRBJ2-1; CDR3 length: 18; CDR3 protein: CASSQDELAGISYNEQFF
D gene: -; V gene: TRBV6-5; J gene: TRBJ2-7; CDR3 length: 12; CDR3 protein: CASSYDGYEQYF
D gene: -; V gene: TRBV4-2; J gene: TRBJ1-1; CDR3 length: 14; CDR3 protein: CASSQSGMNTEAFF
D gene: TRBD2; V gene: TRBV10-1; J gene: TRBJ2-7; CDR3 length: 17; CDR3 protein: CAIRGLAGGQGVHEQYF
D gene: -; V gene: TRBV19; J gene: TRBJ1-2; CDR3 length: 14; CDR3 protein: CASSIVGMAYGYTF
D gene: TRBD1; V gene: TRBV6-1; J gene: TRBJ2-5; CDR3 length: 12; CDR3 protein: CASTRDRETQYF
D gene: -; V gene: TRBV5-1; J gene: TRBJ2-3; CDR3 length: 13; CDR3 protein: CASSLGSTDTQYF
D gene: TRBD1; V gene: TRBV5-1; J gene: TRBJ2-5; CDR3 length: 14; CDR3 protein: CASSQGQAEETQYF
D gene: -; V gene: TRBV11-2; J gene: TRBJ2-3; CDR3 length: 12; CDR3 protein: CASRGGADTQYF
D gene: -; V gene: TRBV6-6; J gene: TRBJ2-7; CDR3 length: 14; CDR3 protein: CASSSEGTSMKQYF
D gene: -; V gene: TRBV5-1; J gene: TRBJ1-3; CDR3 length: 14; CDR3 protein: CASSLGQSGNTIYF
D gene: -; V gene: TRBV2; J gene: TRBJ2-7; CDR3 length: 13; CDR3 protein: CASRRRGSGEQYF
D gene: -; V gene: TRBV28; J gene: TRBJ1-5; CDR3 length: 17; CDR3 protein: CASSYPGPFSAHQPQHF
D gene: -; V gene: TRBV19; J gene: TRBJ1-3; CDR3 length: 18; CDR3 protein: CASSNRAPLLSSGNTIYF
D gene: -; V gene: TRBV20-1; J gene: TRBJ1-1; CDR3 length: 11; CDR3 protein: CSAVKNTEAFF
D gene: -; V gene: TRBV28; J gene: TRBJ2-3; CDR3 length: 15; CDR3 protein: CASRPPGAGPDTQYF
D gene: -; V gene: TRBV28; J gene: TRBJ1-1; CDR3 length: 13; CDR3 protein: CASLERQVPEAFF
D gene: TRBD2; V gene: TRBV13; J gene: TRBJ2-2; CDR3 length: 19; CDR3 protein: CASSLGGTSGSWDTGELFF
D gene: -; V gene: TRBV28; J gene: TRBJ1-1; CDR3 length: 16; CDR3 protein: CASSTPIGSANTEAFF
D gene: TRBD1; V gene: TRBV5-1; J gene: TRBJ1-1; CDR3 length: 14; CDR3 protein: CASSPTGGNTEAFF
D gene: -; V gene: TRBV4-1; J gene: TRBJ2-7; CDR3 length: 15; CDR3 protein: CASSQDFSSSYEQYF
D gene: -; V gene: TRBV11-2; J gene: TRBJ2-3; CDR3 length: 16; CDR3 protein: CASSLVGGTSTDTQYF
D gene: TRBD1; V gene: TRBV5-6; J gene: TRBJ2-4; CDR3 length: 18; CDR3 protein: CASSPRKTGPSQRNIQYF
D gene: -; V gene: TRBV28; J gene: TRBJ1-4; CDR3 length: 11; CDR3 protein: CASSRSEKLFF
D gene: TRBD1; V gene: TRBV9; J gene: TRBJ1-1; CDR3 length: 14; CDR3 protein: CASTKTGMNTEAFF
D gene: -; V gene: TRBV5-1; J gene: TRBJ2-1; CDR3 length: 16; CDR3 protein: CASSRDPASSYNEQFF
D gene: -; V gene: TRBV28; J gene: TRBJ2-5; CDR3 length: 12; CDR3 protein: CASSPSVETQYF
D gene: TRBD2; V gene: TRBV7-9; J gene: TRBJ2-2; CDR3 length: 16; CDR3 protein: CASSGGLAGGTGELFF
D gene: -; V gene: TRBV5-4; J gene: TRBJ2-3; CDR3 length: 14; CDR3 protein: CASSFRQGTDTQYF
D gene: -; V gene: TRBV27; J gene: TRBJ2-7; CDR3 length: 14; CDR3 protein: CASPGAQGWYEQYF
D gene: -; V gene: TRBV7-2; J gene: TRBJ2-3; CDR3 length: 11; CDR3 protein: CASSQADTQYF
D gene: -; V gene: TRBV2; J gene: TRBJ1-5; CDR3 length: 14; CDR3 protein: CASSERTDEQPQHF
D gene: -; V gene: TRBV5-1; J gene: TRBJ2-3; CDR3 length: 15; CDR3 protein: CASSLMRDNTDTQYF
D gene: TRBD1; V gene: TRBV28; J gene: TRBJ1-4; CDR3 length: 15; CDR3 protein: CASSPTGATNEKLFF
D gene: -; V gene: TRBV9; J gene: TRBJ2-7; CDR3 length: 13; CDR3 protein: CASSARGSYEQYF
D gene: -; V gene: TRBV5-3; J gene: TRBJ1-5; CDR3 length: 14; CDR3 protein: CARSCLDRLRPQHF
D gene: -; V gene: TRBV11-2; J gene: TRBJ1-3; CDR3 length: 15; CDR3 protein: CASKEGGTRGNTIYF
D gene: TRBD1; V gene: TRBV7-8; J gene: TRBJ2-7; CDR3 length: 16; CDR3 protein: CASSLLTGQGYYEQYF
D gene: -; V gene: TRBV6-1; J gene: TRBJ2-7; CDR3 length: 14; CDR3 protein: CASSGTLNSYEQYF
D gene: TRBD2; V gene: TRBV6-1; J gene: TRBJ2-1; CDR3 length: 15; CDR3 protein: CASSENSGRAEAMFF
D gene: -; V gene: TRBV5-6; J gene: TRBJ2-4; CDR3 length: 15; CDR3 protein: CASSLGQLAKNIQYF
D gene: -; V gene: TRBV5-6; J gene: TRBJ2-6; CDR3 length: 15; CDR3 protein: CASSLSRIRANVLTF
D gene: -; V gene: TRBV9; J gene: TRBJ2-7; CDR3 length: 15; CDR3 protein: CASSVGRQGTYEQYF
D gene: -; V gene: TRBV20-1; J gene: TRBJ2-1; CDR3 length: 11; CDR3 protein: CSASRRDEQFF
D gene: -; V gene: TRBV18; J gene: TRBJ2-7; CDR3 length: 17; CDR3 protein: CASSPPLGPGWSYEQYF
D gene: -; V gene: TRBV5-8; J gene: TRBJ1-2; CDR3 length: 17; CDR3 protein: CASSSAGSALPNYGYTF
D gene: -; V gene: TRBV18; J gene: TRBJ1-5; CDR3 length: 15; CDR3 protein: CASSPAQGSNQPQHF